This TCR beta chain was found in a study of post-analysis software for immune sequencing data. Study-level results: With TRBV5-6, TRBV5-1 and TRBV20-1 included, 5 or 6 TRBV segments were more frequent in patients than in controls.

The authors incorporated unique molecular identifiers into the TCR beta cDNA libraries. Each CDR3 protein is one row after TCRdb ran MiXCR on the PCR reads. Among about 820,000 distinct CDR3 sequences listed, roughly half were seen once. Points on this clonotype: Its target is not known.

CDR3 length: 16 amino acids. Germline-derived CDR1 and CDR2 are SGHRS and YFSETQ. V was shortened by 3 bases and J by 3 bases, with 19 bases between the two germline ends. This sequence originates from a girl aged 10-17 years with multiple sclerosis. Sequencing used blood. The chain couples TRBV5-1 to TRBJ2-7; a possible D gene is TRBD1 (5 bases). The chain's CDR3 is CASSSYQGARIYEQYF. The CDR3 region has the DNA TGCGCCAGCAGCTCCTACCAGGGTGCCAGAATCTACGAGCAGTACTTC.